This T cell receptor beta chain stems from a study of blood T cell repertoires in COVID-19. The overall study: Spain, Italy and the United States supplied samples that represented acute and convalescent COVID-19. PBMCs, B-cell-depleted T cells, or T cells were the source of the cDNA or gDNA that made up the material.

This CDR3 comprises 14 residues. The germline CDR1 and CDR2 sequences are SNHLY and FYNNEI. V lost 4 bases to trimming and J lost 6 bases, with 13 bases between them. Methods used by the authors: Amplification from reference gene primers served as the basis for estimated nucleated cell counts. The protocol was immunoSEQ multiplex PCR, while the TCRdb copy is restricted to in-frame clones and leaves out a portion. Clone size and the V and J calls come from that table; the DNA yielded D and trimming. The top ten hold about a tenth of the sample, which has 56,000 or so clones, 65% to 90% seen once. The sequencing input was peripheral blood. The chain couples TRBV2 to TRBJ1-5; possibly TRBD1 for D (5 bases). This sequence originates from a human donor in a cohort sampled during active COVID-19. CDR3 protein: CASSVVGEGQPQHF. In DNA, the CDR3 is TGTGCCAGCAGTGTTGTAGGGGAAGGTCAGCCCCAGCATTTT. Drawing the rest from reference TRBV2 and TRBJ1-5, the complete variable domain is EPEVTQTPSHQVTQMGQEVILRCVPISNHLYFYWYRQILGQKVEFLVSFYNNEISEKSEIFDDQFSVERPDGSNFTLKIRSTKLEDSAMYFCASSVVGEGQPQHFGDGTRLSIL.